A single sample gave rise to the 17 T cell receptor beta chains below, sequenced in a study of radiotherapy plus CTLA-4 blockade in lung cancer (dated by TCRdb to the late 2010s). Preparation of the library involved the immunoSEQ multiplex PCR assay. TCRdb took this table from immuneACCESS and kept in-frame rearrangements with V and J called. Such tables lack part of the clones; where checked against another copy, unresolved V genes explain under half of the gap, and the rest is unexplained. A total of roughly 100,000 clones appear in this sample, approximately 87% of them only once. 2% to 2.5% of the sample is taken by the ten largest. The sequencing here drew on peripheral blood, taken from a patient treated with radiotherapy plus ipilimumab. These receptor sequences come from a human donor with non-small cell lung cancer that progressed on radiotherapy plus ipilimumab. Some clones in this sample may be carry-over from other donors' samples.

V usage is TRBV6-4 and J usage is TRBJ2-2, with D perhaps given as TRBD1 or TRBD2 (6 bases each). The CDR3 runs to 16 residues. Germline V CDR1 and CDR2: MRHNA, SNTAGT. The V end was cut by 3 bases, the J end by 3 bases, with 14 bases between. The CDR3, as DNA: TGTGCCAGCAGTGATGGAGGGGCAGGGGACACCGGGGAGCTGTTTTTT. It specifies CASSDGGAGDTGELFF.

This chain uses TRBV2 with TRBJ2-5; D uncertain. The CDR3 loop spans 12 amino acids. Trimming took 7 bases from V and 4 from J, leaving 10 bases between them. Germline assignment: CDR1 SNHLY and CDR2 FYNNEI. CDR3 coding DNA: TGTGCCAGCAACATCCTAGGAGAGACCCAGTACTTC. Translated: CASNILGETQYF.

The chain employs TRBV5-1 and TRBJ2-5; TRBD2 agrees at 16 bases. V lost 4 bases, J lost 5 bases, and 5 bases stayed unmatched. This CDR3 has 16 amino acids. Germline CDR1 reads SGHRS; CDR2 reads YFSETQ. The CDR3 here is CASSGGTSGGAETQYF. CDR3 coding DNA: TGCGCCAGCAGCGGGGGGACTAGCGGGGGGGCTGAGACCCAGTACTTC. The variable domain in full, completed from reference TRBV5-1 and TRBJ2-5, reads KAGVTQTPRYLIKTRGQQVTLSCSPISGHRSVSWYQQTPGQGLQFLFEYFSETQRNKGNFPGRFSGRQFSNSRSEMNVSTLELGDSALYLCASSGGTSGGAETQYFGPGTRLLVL.

The chain is built from TRBV11-2 and TRBJ2-1, with D perhaps given as TRBD1 or TRBD2 (6 bases each). Germline CDR1 SGHAT, CDR2 FQNNGV. This CDR3 comprises 16 residues. The V and J ends lost 5 bases and 0 bases respectively, with 14 bases between them. The chain's CDR3 is CASSPLRGLSYNEQFF. The CDR3 DNA follows: TGTGCCAGCAGCCCCCTCAGGGGACTCTCCTACAATGAGCAGTTCTTC.

This clone has at least ten counts. V gene TRBV6-5 combines with J gene TRBJ1-3; D gene ambiguous. Germline CDR1 reads MNHEY; CDR2 reads SVGAGI. Trimming took off 2 bases at V and 0 bases at J, with 11 bases between the two ends. The CDR3 length is 16 residues. CDR3 in DNA: TGTGCCAGCAGTTACCATTATCCAGACTCTGGAAACACCATATATTTT. Its translation is CASSYHYPDSGNTIYF.

The J gene is TRBJ2-7, the V gene TRBV5-4, with 9 bases identical to TRBD2. Germline loops: CDR1 SGHNT, CDR2 YYREEE (reference sequence). The CDR3 covers 16 residues. The J segment lost 4 bases and the V segment lost 2 bases, leaving 10 bases of the junction unmatched. The CDR3 nucleotides are TGTGCCAGCAGCTTACCCGGCGGAGCGGGGGGTTACGAGCAGTACTTC. The encoded protein is CASSLPGGAGGYEQYF.

The chain carries TRBV4-2 and TRBJ1-1; TRBD1 is a possible D gene (5 bases). CDR1 is LGHNA, CDR2 YNFKEQ, per germline. V gave up 5 bases and J gave up 2 bases, with 15 bases separating them. The CDR3 totals 15 residues. CDR3: CASSLAQGRNTEAFF. DNA of the CDR3: TGTGCCAGCAGCTTGGCTCAGGGAAGAAACACTGAAGCTTTCTTT.

The rearrangement joins TRBV9 to TRBJ2-7, with D hard to call. Trimming took off 4 bases at V and 2 bases at J, with 13 bases between the two ends. CDR3 length equals 14 residues. CDR1 is SGDLS, CDR2 YYNGEE, per germline. The CDR3 nucleotides are TGTGCCAGCAGCTCCCGTCTATACCCCTACGAGCAGTACTTC. Protein: CASSSRLYPYEQYF.

The V and J genes are TRBV10-3 and TRBJ2-7; tentatively, D is TRBD1 (6 bases). Per the germline V gene, CDR1 is ENHRY and CDR2 is SYGVKD. Trimming took 6 bases from V and 0 from J, leaving 15 bases between them. The length of the CDR3 is 15 residues. The CDR3 region has the DNA TGTGCCATCAGGCACACGGGACAACCCTCCTACGAGCAGTACTTC. As protein: CAIRHTGQPSYEQYF.

The chain joins TRBV13 to TRBJ2-1, with 8 positions matching TRBD2. The CDR3 has 17 amino acids. Germline lookup yields CDR1 PRHDT and CDR2 FYEKMQ (reference sequence). V lost 2 bases and J lost 0; bases outside the gene matches: 6. CDR3 coding DNA: TGTGCCAGCAGCTTATCCCCGGGACTAGGCTCCTACAATGAGCAGTTCTTC. Translation: CASSLSPGLGSYNEQFF. The variable domain in full, with the rest retrieved from reference TRBV13 and TRBJ2-1, is AAGVIQSPRHLIKEKRETATLKCYPIPRHDTVYWYQQGPGQDPQFLISFYEKMQSDKGSIPDRFSAQQFSDYHSELNMSSLELGDSALYFCASSLSPGLGSYNEQFFGPGTRLTVL.

This clone came up once. This chain uses TRBV7-3 with TRBJ2-5; D may be TRBD1 (5 bases). V was pared by 8 bases and J by 4 bases, with 14 bases between. This CDR3 region has 13 residues. The germline V gene encodes CDR1 SGHTA and CDR2 FQGTGA. The DNA of the CDR3 is TGTGCCAGCGCAGGAGCAGGGCGAGAGACCCAGTACTTC. Translated: CASAGAGRETQYF.

This clone was observed once. The V and J genes are TRBV10-3 and TRBJ1-1, with a tentative D call TRBD1 (5 bases). V lost 0 bases, J lost 2 bases, and 7 bases lay in between. The CDR3 is made up of 14 amino acids. Germline assignment: CDR1 ENHRY and CDR2 SYGVKD. In DNA form, the CDR3 reads TGTGCCATCAGTGAGTCGCAGGGAAACACTGAAGCTTTCTTT. Protein sequence: CAISESQGNTEAFF.

The gene calls are TRBV4-1 and TRBJ1-6; D possibly corresponds to TRBD1 (6 bases). This CDR3 spans 19 amino acids. In germline, CDR1 is MGHRA, CDR2 YSYEKL. Between the trimmed V and J ends, which lost 0 bases and 4 bases, there was a span of 19 bases. The CDR3 protein is CASSQDGRSGGRYNSPLHF. CDR3 coding DNA: TGCGCCAGCAGCCAAGATGGGCGGTCGGGGGGCCGGTATAATTCACCCCTCCACTTT.

The V gene is TRBV6-6, the J gene TRBJ2-7; TRBD2 aligns across 10 bases. Trimming took 6 bases from V and 0 from J; bases not matched to a gene: 5. The CDR3 extends over 15 amino acids. Germline V gene sequence: CDR1 MNHNY, CDR2 SVGAGI (reference sequence). CDR3 amino acids: CASRDSGGHSYEQYF. DNA of the CDR3: TGTGCCAGCAGAGATAGCGGGGGGCACTCCTACGAGCAGTACTTC.

The J gene is TRBJ2-1, the V gene TRBV5-8; D may match TRBD1 or TRBD2 (5 bases each). Looked up from germline, CDR1 is SGHTS and CDR2 is YDEGEE. V was clipped by 4 bases and J by 7 bases, with 9 bases between them. The CDR3 has 12 residues. CDR3 bases: TGTGCCAGCAGCCAAGGGGAGAATGAGCAGTTCTTC. Encoded protein: CASSQGENEQFF.

This clone was detected only once. The same CDR3 can be traced to other DNA sequences in this sample. V and J are TRBV5-1 and TRBJ2-2, with D perhaps TRBD2 (6 bases). CDR1 is SGHRS and CDR2 is YFSETQ in the germline V gene. V lost 0 bases and J 1 base, leaving 10 bases between the germline ends. The CDR3 has 16 amino acids. The CDR3 here is CASSLDPAGNTGELFF. CDR3 nucleotides: TGCGCCAGCAGCTTGGATCCAGCGGGGAACACCGGGGAGCTGTTTTTT.

The chain employs TRBV7-9 and TRBJ1-6; D unresolved. Trimming removed 0 bases from V and 7 bases from J, with 16 bases in between. CDR1 SEHNR and CDR2 FQNEAQ come from the germline V gene (reference sequence). CDR3 length: 17 amino acids. The CDR3 loop is CASSLAAMFSTNSPLHF. As DNA, the CDR3 is TGTGCCAGCAGCTTAGCGGCAATGTTTAGTACCAATTCACCCCTCCACTTT.